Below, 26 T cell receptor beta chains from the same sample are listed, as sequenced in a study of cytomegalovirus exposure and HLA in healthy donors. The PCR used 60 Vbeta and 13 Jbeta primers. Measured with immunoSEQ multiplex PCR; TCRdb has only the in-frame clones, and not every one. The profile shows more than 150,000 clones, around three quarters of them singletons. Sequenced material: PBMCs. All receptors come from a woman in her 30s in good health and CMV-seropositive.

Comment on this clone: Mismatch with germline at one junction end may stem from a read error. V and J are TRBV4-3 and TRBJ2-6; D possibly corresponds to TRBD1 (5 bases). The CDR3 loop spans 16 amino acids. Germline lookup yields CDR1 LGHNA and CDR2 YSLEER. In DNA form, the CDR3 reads TGCGCCAGCAGCCTCAAGGGCTTCTCTGGGGCCAACGGCCTGACTTTC. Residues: CASSLKGFSGANGLTF.

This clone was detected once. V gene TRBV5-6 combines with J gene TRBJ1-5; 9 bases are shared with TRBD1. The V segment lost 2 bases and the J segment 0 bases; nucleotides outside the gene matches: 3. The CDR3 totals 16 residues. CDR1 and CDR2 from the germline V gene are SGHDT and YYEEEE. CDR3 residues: CASSFTGGYSNQPQHF. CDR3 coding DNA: TGTGCCAGCAGCTTTACAGGGGGCTATAGCAATCAGCCCCAGCATTTT. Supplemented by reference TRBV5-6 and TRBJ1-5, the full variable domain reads DAGVTQSPTHLIKTRGQQVTLRCSPKSGHDTVSWYQQALGQGPQFIFQYYEEEERQRGNFPDRFSGHQFPNYSSELNVNALLLGDSALYLCASSFTGGYSNQPQHFGDGTRLSIL.

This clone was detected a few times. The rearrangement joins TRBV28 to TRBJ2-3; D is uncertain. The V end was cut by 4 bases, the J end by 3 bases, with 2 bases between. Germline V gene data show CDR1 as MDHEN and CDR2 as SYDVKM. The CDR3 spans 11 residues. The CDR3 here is CASSSTDTQYF. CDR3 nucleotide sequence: TGTGCCAGCAGTTCGACAGATACGCAGTATTTT.

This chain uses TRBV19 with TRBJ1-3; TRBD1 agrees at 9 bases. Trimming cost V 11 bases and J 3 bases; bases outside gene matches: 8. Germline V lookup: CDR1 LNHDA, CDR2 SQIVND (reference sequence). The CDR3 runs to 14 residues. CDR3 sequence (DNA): TGTGCCGCTAAGGGACAGGGCGATGGAAACACCATATATTTT. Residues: CAAKGQGDGNTIYF.

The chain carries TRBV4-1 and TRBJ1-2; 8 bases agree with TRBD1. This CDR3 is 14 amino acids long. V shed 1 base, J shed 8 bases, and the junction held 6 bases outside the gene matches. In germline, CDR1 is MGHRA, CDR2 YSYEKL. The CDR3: CASSQVGRGHGYTF. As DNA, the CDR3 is TGCGCCAGCAGCCAAGTTGGCAGGGGGCACGGCTACACCTTC.

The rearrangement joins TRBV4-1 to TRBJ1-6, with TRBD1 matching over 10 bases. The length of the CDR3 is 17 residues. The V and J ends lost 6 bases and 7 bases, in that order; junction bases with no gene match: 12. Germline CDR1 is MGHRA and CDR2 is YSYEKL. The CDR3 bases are TGCGCCAGCAGACTGTCCCGGGACAGGGGTTTCAATTCACCCCTCCACTTT. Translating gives CASRLSRDRGFNSPLHF.

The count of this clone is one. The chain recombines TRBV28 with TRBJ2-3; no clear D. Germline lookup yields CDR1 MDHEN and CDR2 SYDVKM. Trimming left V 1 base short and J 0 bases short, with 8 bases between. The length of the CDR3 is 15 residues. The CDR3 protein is CASSLSVASTDTQYF. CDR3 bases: TGTGCCAGCAGTTTATCTGTGGCTAGCACAGATACGCAGTATTTT. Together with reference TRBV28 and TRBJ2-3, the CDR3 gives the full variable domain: DVKVTQSSRYLVKRTGEKVFLECVQDMDHENMFWYRQDPGLGLRLIYFSYDVKMKEKGDIPEGYSVSREKKERFSLILESASTNQTSMYLCASSLSVASTDTQYFGPGTRLTVL.

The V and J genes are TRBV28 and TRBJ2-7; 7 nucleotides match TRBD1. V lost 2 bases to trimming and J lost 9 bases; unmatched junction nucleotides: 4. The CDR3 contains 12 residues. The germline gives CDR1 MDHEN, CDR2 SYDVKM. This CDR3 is CASSLTGVGQYF. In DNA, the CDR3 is TGTGCCAGCAGTTTAACAGGGGTGGGGCAGTACTTC.

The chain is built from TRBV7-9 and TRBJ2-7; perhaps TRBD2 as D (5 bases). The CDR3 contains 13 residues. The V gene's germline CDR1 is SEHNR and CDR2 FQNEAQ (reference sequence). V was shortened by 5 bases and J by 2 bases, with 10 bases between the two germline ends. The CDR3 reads CASSPREPYEQYF. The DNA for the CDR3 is TGTGCCAGCAGCCCCCGGGAACCCTACGAGCAGTACTTC.

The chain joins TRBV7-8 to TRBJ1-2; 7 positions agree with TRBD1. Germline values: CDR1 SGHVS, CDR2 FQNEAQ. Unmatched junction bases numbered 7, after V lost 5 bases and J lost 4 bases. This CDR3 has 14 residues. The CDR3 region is CASSPGTELYGYTF. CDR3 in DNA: TGTGCCAGCAGCCCGGGGACAGAACTCTATGGCTACACCTTC.

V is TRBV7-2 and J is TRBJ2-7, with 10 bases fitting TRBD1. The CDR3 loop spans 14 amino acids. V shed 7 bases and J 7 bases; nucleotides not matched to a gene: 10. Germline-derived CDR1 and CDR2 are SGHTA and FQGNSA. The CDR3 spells CASKSGTGVEEQYF. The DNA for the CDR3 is TGTGCCAGCAAATCCGGGACAGGGGTGGAGGAGCAGTACTTC.

The CDR3 DNA reads as TGTGCCAGCCTGGGACAGAGGAACGGCTACACCTTC. Amino acids: CASLGQRNGYTF. This chain links TRBV2 with TRBJ1-2; 7 bases fit TRBD1. V lost 8 bases to trimming and J lost 8 bases; unmatched junction nucleotides: 8. Looked up from germline, CDR1 is SNHLY and CDR2 is FYNNEI. This CDR3 spans 12 amino acids. The full variable domain, with the rest looked up from reference TRBV2 and TRBJ1-2, is EPEVTQTPSHQVTQMGQEVILRCVPISNHLYFYWYRQILGQKVEFLVSFYNNEISEKSEIFDDQFSVERPDGSNFTLKIRSTKLEDSAMYFCASLGQRNGYTFGSGTRLTVV.

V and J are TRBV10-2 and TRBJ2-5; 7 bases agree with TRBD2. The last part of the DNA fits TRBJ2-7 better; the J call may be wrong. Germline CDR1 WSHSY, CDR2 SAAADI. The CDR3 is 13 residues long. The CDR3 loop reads CASSERDYYEQYF. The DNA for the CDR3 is TGCGCCAGCAGTGAACGGGACTACTACGAGCAGTACTTC.

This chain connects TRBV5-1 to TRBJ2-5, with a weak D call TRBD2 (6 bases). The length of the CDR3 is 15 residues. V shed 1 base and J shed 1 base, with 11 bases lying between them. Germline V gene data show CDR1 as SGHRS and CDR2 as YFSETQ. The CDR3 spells CASSLTPGVQETQYF. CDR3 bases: TGCGCCAGCAGCTTGACCCCGGGGGTCCAAGAGACCCAGTACTTC. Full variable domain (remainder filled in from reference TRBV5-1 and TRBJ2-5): KAGVTQTPRYLIKTRGQQVTLSCSPISGHRSVSWYQQTPGQGLQFLFEYFSETQRNKGNFPGRFSGRQFSNSRSEMNVSTLELGDSALYLCASSLTPGVQETQYFGPGTRLLVL.

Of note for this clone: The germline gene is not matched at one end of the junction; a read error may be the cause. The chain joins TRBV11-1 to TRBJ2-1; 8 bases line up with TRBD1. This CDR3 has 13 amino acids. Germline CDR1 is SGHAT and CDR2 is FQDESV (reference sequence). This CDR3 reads CASSLGEDRGRIF. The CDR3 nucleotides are TGTGCCAGCAGCTTAGGGGAAGACAGGGGACGGATCTTC.

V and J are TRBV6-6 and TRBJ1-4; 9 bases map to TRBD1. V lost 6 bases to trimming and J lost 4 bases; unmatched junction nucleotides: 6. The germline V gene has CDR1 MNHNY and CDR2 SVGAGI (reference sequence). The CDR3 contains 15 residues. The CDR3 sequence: CASSRRDRVNEKLFF. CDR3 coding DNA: TGTGCCAGCAGCCGACGGGACAGGGTTAATGAAAAACTGTTTTTT.

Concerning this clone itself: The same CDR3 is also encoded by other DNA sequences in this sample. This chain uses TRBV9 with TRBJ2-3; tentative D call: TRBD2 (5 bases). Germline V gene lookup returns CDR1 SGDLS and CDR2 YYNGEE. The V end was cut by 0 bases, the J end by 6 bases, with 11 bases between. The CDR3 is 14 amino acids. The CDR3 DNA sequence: TGTGCCAGCAGCGTAGAAGGCCGAGGGGATACGCAGTATTTT. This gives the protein CASSVEGRGDTQYF.

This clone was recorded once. CDR3 residues: CASSQPHGGLADGNTIYF. CDR3 bases: TGTGCCAGCAGCCAACCCCACGGGGGTCTGGCGGATGGAAACACCATATATTTT. This chain links TRBV4-2 with TRBJ1-3, with D possibly matching TRBD1 (5 bases). Germline V gene sequence: CDR1 LGHNA, CDR2 YNFKEQ. The V and J ends lost 2 bases and 3 bases respectively, with 20 bases between them. The CDR3 totals 18 residues.

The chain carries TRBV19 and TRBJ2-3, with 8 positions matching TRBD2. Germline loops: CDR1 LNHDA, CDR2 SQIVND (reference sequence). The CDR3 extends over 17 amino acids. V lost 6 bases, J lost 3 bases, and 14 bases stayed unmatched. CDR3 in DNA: TGTGCCAGTAGCTCCATTTCGGGCCGGGAGGGGACAGATACGCAGTATTTT. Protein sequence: CASSSISGREGTDTQYF.

This CDR3 reads CASSDRVEQPQHF. For the CDR3, the DNA is TGTGCCAGTAGCGACAGGGTTGAACAGCCCCAGCATTTT. The chain couples TRBV19 to TRBJ1-5; 7 nucleotides align to TRBD1. The CDR3 is 13 amino acids. V lost 6 bases to trimming and J lost 7 bases; unmatched junction nucleotides: 6. Per germline, CDR1 LNHDA and CDR2 SQIVND (reference sequence).

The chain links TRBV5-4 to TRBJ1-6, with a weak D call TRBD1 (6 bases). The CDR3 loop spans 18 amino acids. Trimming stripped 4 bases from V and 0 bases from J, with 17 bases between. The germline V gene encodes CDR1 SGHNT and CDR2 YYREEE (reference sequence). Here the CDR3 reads CASSVQGRHSSYNSPLHF. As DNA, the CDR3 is TGTGCCAGCAGCGTACAGGGTCGCCATAGCTCCTATAATTCACCCCTCCACTTT.

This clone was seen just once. The CDR3 sequence: CASSGLASTDTQYF. CDR3 DNA sequence: TGTGCCAGCAGCGGACTAGCTAGCACAGATACGCAGTATTTT. J is TRBJ2-3 and V is TRBV2; 8 nucleotides line up with TRBD2. Germline V lookup: CDR1 SNHLY, CDR2 FYNNEI. J lost 0 bases, V lost 6 bases, and 2 bases had no gene match. This CDR3 has 14 amino acids. Using reference TRBV2 and TRBJ2-3 for the parts outside the CDR3, the full variable domain is EPEVTQTPSHQVTQMGQEVILRCVPISNHLYFYWYRQILGQKVEFLVSFYNNEISEKSEIFDDQFSVERPDGSNFTLKIRSTKLEDSAMYFCASSGLASTDTQYFGPGTRLTVL.

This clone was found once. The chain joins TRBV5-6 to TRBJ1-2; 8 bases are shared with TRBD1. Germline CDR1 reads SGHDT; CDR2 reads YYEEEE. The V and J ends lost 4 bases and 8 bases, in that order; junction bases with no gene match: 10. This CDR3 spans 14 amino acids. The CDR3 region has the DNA TGTGCCAGCAGCGGCGACAGGGGAATCCGCGGCTACACCTTC. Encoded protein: CASSGDRGIRGYTF.

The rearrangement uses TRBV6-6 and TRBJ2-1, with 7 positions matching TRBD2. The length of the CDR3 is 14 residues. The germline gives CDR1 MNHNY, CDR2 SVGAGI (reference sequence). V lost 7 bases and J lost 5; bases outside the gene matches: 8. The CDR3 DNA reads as TGTGCCAGCAACAGAGCGGGGTGGGACAATGAGCAGTTCTTC. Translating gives CASNRAGWDNEQFF.

The CDR3 loop reads CASSQLRSTEAFF. DNA for the CDR3: TGTGCCAGCAGCCAGTTGAGGAGCACTGAAGCTTTCTTT. The rearrangement uses TRBV27 and TRBJ1-1; D unclear. The CDR3 is 13 residues long. Germline CDR1 is MNHEY and CDR2 is SMNVEV (reference sequence). V lost 6 bases to trimming and J lost 4 bases, with 12 bases between them.

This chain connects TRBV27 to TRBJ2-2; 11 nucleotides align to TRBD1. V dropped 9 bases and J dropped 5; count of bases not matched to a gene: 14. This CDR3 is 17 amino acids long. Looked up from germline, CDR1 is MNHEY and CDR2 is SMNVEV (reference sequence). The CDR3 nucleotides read TGTGCCAGACATGGACAGGGGGCGGGGGGCCTGACCGGGGAGCTGTTTTTT. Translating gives CARHGQGAGGLTGELFF.